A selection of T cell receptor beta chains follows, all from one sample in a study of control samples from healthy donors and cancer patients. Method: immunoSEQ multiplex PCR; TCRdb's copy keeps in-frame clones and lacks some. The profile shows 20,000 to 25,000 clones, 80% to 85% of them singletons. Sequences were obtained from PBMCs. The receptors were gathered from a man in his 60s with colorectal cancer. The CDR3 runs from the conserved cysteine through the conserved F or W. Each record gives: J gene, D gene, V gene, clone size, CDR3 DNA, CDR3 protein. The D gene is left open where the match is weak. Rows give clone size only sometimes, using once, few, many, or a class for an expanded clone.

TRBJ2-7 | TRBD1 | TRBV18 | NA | TGTGCCAGCTCATCGACAGGGTATGGCGAGCAGTACTTC | CASSSTGYGEQYF
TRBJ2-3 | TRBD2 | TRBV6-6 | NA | TGTGCCAGCAGTCTCGGACTAGCGGGGGCCCGCACAGATACGCAGTATTTT | CASSLGLAGARTDTQYF
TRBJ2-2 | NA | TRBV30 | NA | TGTGCCTCCTTCCCCGGACACGCAACCGGGGAGCTGTTTTTT | CASFPGHATGELFF
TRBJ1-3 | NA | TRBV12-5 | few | TGTGCTAGACGGCGTGGGACGCTCTCTGGAAACACCATATATTTT | CARRRGTLSGNTIYF
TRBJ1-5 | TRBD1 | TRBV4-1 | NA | TGCGCCAGCAGCCAAGAGGGGACAGGCGCTCAGCCCCAGCATTTT | CASSQEGTGAQPQHF
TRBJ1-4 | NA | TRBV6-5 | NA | TGTGCCAGCAGTTACCGGGGGATTGGAGATGAAAAACTGTTTTTT | CASSYRGIGDEKLFF
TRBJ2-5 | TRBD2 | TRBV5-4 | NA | TGTGCCAGCAGCTACAGGACTAGCGGGGCCCAATATGGGGAGACCCAGTACTTC | CASSYRTSGAQYGETQYF
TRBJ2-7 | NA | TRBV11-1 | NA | TGTGCCAGCAGCCCCCGACAGACAGCCTTGAATTACGAGCAGTACTTC | CASSPRQTALNYEQYF
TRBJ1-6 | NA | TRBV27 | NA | TGTGCCAGCAGGTCAGGGGTCTCCTCCTATAATTCACCCCTCCACTTT | CASRSGVSSYNSPLHF
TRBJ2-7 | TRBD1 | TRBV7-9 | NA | TGTGCCAGCAGCGGGGACAGAACCTACGAGCAGTACTTC | CASSGDRTYEQYF
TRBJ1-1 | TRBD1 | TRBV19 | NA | TGTGCCAGTAGTCGGCGCCAGGGGGCGGACACTGAAGCTTTCTTT | CASSRRQGADTEAFF
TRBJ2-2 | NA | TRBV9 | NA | TGTGCCAGCAGCGTAGGGGAACTCTCGAACACCGGGGAGCTGTTTTTT | CASSVGELSNTGELFF
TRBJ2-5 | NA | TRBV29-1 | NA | TGCAGCGTTGTGGTTAGCGGTGAGACCCAGTACTTC | CSVVVSGETQYF
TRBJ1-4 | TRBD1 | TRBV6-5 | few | TGTGCCAGCAGTTGGACAGGGGGAAGGGAAAAACTGTTTTTT | CASSWTGGREKLFF
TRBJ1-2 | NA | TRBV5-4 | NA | TGTGCCAGCAGCTTGGCCTCTAGCTATGGCTACACCTTC | CASSLASSYGYTF
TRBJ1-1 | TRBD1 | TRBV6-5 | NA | TGTGCCAGCAGTTACTCGACGACAGGGGTCGCTGAAGCTTTCTTT | CASSYSTTGVAEAFF
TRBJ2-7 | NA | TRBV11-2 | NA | TGTGCCAGCAGCGTCCGGGACGGACTTTCCTACGAGCAGTACTTC | CASSVRDGLSYEQYF
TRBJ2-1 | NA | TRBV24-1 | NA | TGTGCCACCAGTGATTTGCGGGGGAGCTCCTACAATGAGCAGTTCTTC | CATSDLRGSSYNEQFF
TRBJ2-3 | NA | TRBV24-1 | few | TGTGCCACCAGTACCTCCACAGATACGCAGTATTTT | CATSTSTDTQYF
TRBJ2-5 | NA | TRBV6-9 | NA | TGTGCCAGCAGTTGGCGATACCAAGAGACCCAGTACTTC | CASSWRYQETQYF
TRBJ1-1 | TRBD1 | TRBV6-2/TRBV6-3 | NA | TGTGCCAGCAGTAGGGCAGGGGGCTGGGCTGAAGCTTTCTTT | CASSRAGGWAEAFF
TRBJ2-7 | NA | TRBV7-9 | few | TGTGCCAGTCGAGCTTCAGAATCCTACGAGCAGTACTTC | CASRASESYEQYF
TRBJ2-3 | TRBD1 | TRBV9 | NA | TGTGCCAGCAGCCCGCGATCGGGGACAGACGCAGATACGCAGTATTTT | CASSPRSGTDADTQYF
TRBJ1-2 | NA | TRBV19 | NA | TGTGCCAGTAGTATGTGGCCCCTACAACTATGCTACACCTTC | CASSMWPLQLCYTF
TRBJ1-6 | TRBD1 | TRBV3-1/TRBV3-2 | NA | TGTGCCAGCAGCCAAGGGGGGACAGCAGCAGGGGCCCTCCACTTT | CASSQGGTAAGALHF
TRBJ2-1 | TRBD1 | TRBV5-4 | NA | TGTGCCAGCAGCTGGGGGACAGGGGGACCTTTGGATAGGCAGTTCTTC | CASSWGTGGPLDRQFF
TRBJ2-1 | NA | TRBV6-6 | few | TGTGCCAGCCGGATGGAGACAGGTGAGCAGTTCTTC | CASRMETGEQFF
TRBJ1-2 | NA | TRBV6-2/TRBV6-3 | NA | TGTGCCAGCAGCCAAACGTGGGAACGAGGCTACACCTTC | CASSQTWERGYTF
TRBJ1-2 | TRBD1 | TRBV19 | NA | TGTGCCAGTAGTATAACCGGGACAGTCTATGGCTACACCTTC | CASSITGTVYGYTF
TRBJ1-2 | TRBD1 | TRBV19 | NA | TGTGCCAGTAGTCCTAGATTTAAACCGGGACAGGGATACGGCTACACCTTC | CASSPRFKPGQGYGYTF
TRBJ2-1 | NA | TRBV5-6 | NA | TGTGCCACCCGGGACTGGCGCTACAATGAGCAGTTCTTC | CATRDWRYNEQFF
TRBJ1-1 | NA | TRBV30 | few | TGTGCCTGTTTACGGCGTTCGAACACTGAAGCTTTCTTT | CACLRRSNTEAFF
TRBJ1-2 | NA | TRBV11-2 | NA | TGTGCCAGCAGCTTGGGGGGGTTACTCACCTTC | CASSLGGLLTF
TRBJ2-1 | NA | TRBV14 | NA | TGTGCCAGCAGCCAAGTATCCAGGGTATCCTACAATGAGCAGTTCTTC | CASSQVSRVSYNEQFF
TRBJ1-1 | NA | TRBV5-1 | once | TGCGCCAGCGGCGTCTCGGGGGGCACTGAAGCTTTCTTT | CASGVSGGTEAFF
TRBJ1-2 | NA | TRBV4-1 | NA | TGCGCCAGCAGCCAGAGTACAGGGTTCTACACCTTC | CASSQSTGFYTF
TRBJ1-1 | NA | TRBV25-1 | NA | TGTGCCAGCAGTGACGGACTCGCGGGCACTGAAGCTTTCTTT | CASSDGLAGTEAFF
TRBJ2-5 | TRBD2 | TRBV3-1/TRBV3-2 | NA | TGTGCCAGCAGCCGACTAGCCCAAGAGACCCAGTACTTC | CASSRLAQETQYF
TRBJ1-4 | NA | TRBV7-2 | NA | TGTGCCAGCAGCTTAACAGGGTTTAATGAAAAACTGTTTTTT | CASSLTGFNEKLFF
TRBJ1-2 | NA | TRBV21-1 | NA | TGTGCCAGCAGCAAAAAGGGGCCCACACCCGACCCCTATGGCTACACCTTC | CASSKKGPTPDPYGYTF
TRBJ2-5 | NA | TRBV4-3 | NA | TGCGCCAGCAGCCAAGACAGGAGCGGAGAGACCCAGTACTTC | CASSQDRSGETQYF
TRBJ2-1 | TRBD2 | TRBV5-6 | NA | TGTGCCAGCAGCTTGATTAGCGGGCTAAATGAGCAGTTCTTC | CASSLISGLNEQFF
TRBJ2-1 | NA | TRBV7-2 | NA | TGTGCCAGCAGCTTAAAGGTCGGGCTAGCGCATGAGCAGTTCTTC | CASSLKVGLAHEQFF
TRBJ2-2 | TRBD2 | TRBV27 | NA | TGTGCCAGCAGTCTCACTAGCGGATCTAACACCGGGGAGCTGTTTTTT | CASSLTSGSNTGELFF
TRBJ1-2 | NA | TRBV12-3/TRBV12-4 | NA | TGTGCCAGCAGCCAAGCTAACTATGGCTACACCTTC | CASSQANYGYTF